This T cell receptor beta chain was captured in a study of cytomegalovirus exposure and HLA in healthy donors. Overall study findings and caveats: Cytomegalovirus status was reportedly diagnosed by the classifier with high sensitivity and specificity. CMV antigen specificity was confirmed in vitro for a few CMV-associated chains.

Notes on this clone: The antigen is undetermined.

The V gene's germline CDR1 is SGDLS and CDR2 YYNGEE. The V and J ends lost 0 bases and 0 bases, in that order; junction bases with no gene match: 5. The CDR3 totals 18 residues. Among the donors, all were healthy bone marrow donors. In the PCR, 60 Vbeta and 13 Jbeta primers were used. Only in-frame clones appear in the TCRdb table, and some are missing; sequencing was by immunoSEQ multiplex PCR. Of 99,000 or so clones listed, around 82% are singletons. The TCR sequence derives from a woman in her thirties or forties in good health and CMV-seronegative. The specimen sequenced was PBMCs. The rearrangement links TRBV9 to TRBJ2-6, with TRBD2 matching 8 bases. The CDR3 here is CASSVEPAGVSGANVLTF. The CDR3 DNA sequence: TGTGCCAGCAGCGTAGAGCCAGCGGGGGTCTCTGGGGCCAACGTCCTGACTTTC.